This T cell receptor beta chain was obtained from a study of blood T cell repertoires in COVID-19. Study details: Italy, Spain and the United States were the sources of the convalescent and acute COVID-19 samples. In each case, the material was cDNA or gDNA derived from T cells, B-cell-depleted T cells, or PBMCs.

Seattle patient enrollment occurred during active infection, with longitudinal follow-up thereafter. Germline trimming cut 4 bases from V and 3 bases from J; bases unmatched to any gene: 7. The CDR3 covers 15 residues. In germline, CDR1 is SGHKS, CDR2 YYEKEE (reference sequence). Original handling: Quantification of nucleated cells was approximated via reference gene primer amplification. The data were produced by immunoSEQ multiplex PCR, yet TCRdb's version contains in-frame clones alone and is incomplete. The V and J calls and clone size were taken over from that table, and D and trimming were inferred from the DNA. The top ten clones hold approximately 10% of a sample with approximately 210,000 clones, just over 85% of them seen once.

This sequence was found in a man aged 45-60 years with COVID-19, enrolled during active disease. V and J are TRBV5-5 and TRBJ1-2; 9 nucleotides agree with TRBD1. The sample comprised peripheral blood. The CDR3 protein is CASSSRQGDYYGYTF. CDR3 nucleotide sequence: TGTGCCAGCAGCAGTAGACAGGGGGACTACTATGGCTACACCTTC.